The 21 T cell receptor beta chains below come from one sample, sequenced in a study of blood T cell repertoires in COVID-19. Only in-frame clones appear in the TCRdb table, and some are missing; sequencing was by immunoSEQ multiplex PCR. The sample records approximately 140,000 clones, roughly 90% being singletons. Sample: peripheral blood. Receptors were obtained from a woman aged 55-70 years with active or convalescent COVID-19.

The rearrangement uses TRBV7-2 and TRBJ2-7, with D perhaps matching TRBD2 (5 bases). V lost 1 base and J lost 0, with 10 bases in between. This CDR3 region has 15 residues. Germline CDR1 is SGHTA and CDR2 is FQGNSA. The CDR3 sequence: CASSLGVGSSYEQYF. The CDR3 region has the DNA TGTGCCAGCAGCTTAGGGGTAGGGAGCTCCTACGAGCAGTACTTC.

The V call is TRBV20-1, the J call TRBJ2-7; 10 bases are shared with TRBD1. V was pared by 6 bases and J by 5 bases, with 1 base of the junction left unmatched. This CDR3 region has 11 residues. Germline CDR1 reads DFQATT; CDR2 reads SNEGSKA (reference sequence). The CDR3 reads CSAGQGNEQYF. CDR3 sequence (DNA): TGCAGTGCGGGACAGGGGAACGAGCAGTACTTC.

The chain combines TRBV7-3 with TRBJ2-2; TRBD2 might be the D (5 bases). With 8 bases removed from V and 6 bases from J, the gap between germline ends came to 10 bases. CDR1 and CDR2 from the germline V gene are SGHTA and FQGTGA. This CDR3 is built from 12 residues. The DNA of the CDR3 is TGTGCCAGCGGGCTAGCTGCCGGGGAGCTGTTTTTT. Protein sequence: CASGLAAGELFF.

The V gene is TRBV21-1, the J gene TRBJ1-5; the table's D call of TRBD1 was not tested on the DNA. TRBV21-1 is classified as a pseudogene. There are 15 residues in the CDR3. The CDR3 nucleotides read TGTGCCAGCAGCAAAGGGCAACAGGGCAATCAGCCCCAGCATTTT. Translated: CASSKGQQGNQPQHF.

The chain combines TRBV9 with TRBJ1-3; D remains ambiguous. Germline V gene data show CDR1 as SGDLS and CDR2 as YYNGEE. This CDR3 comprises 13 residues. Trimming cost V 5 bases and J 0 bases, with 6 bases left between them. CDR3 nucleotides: TGTGCCAGCAGACCGAGCTCTGGAAACACCATATATTTT. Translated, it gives CASRPSSGNTIYF.

The CDR3, as DNA: TGTGCCAGCAGCTTAGGGGACAGGGGGTGGCAAGAGACCCAGTACTTC. This codes for CASSLGDRGWQETQYF. The chain has TRBV7-2 and TRBJ2-5; TRBD1 aligns across 11 bases. Germline V gene sequence: CDR1 SGHTA, CDR2 FQGNSA. The CDR3 totals 16 residues. V lost 1 base, J lost 2 bases, and 3 bases stayed unmatched.

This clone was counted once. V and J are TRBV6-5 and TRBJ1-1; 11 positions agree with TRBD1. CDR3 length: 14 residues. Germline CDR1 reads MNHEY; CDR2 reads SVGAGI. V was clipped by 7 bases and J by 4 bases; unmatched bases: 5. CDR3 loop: CASTSGTGGTEAFF. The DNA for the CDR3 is TGTGCCAGCACTTCAGGGACAGGGGGCACTGAAGCTTTCTTT.

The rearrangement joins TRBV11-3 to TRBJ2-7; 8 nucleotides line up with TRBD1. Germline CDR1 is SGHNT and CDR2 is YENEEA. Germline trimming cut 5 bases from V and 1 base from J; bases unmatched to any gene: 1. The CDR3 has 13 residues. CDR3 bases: TGTGCCAGCAGCCGACAGGGGTCCTACGAGCAGTACTTC. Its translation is CASSRQGSYEQYF.

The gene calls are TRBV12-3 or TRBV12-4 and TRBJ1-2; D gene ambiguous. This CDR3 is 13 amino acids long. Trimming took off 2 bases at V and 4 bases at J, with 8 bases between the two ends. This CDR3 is CASSLLGSYGYTF. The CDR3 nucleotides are TGTGCCAGCAGTTTACTAGGGAGCTATGGCTACACCTTC.

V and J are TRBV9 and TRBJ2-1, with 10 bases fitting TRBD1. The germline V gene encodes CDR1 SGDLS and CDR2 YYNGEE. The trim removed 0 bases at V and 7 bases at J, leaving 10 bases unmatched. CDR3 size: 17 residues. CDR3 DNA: TGTGCCAGCAGCGTAGATTCGGGACAGGGGATCGTGAATGAGCAGTTCTTC. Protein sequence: CASSVDSGQGIVNEQFF. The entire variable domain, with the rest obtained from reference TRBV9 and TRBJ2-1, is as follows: DSGVTQTPKHLITATGQRVTLRCSPRSGDLSVYWYQQSLDQGLQFLIQYYNGEERAKGNILERFSAQQFPDLHSELNLSSLELGDSALYFCASSVDSGQGIVNEQFFGPGTRLTVL.

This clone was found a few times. CDR3 sequence reads: CASSRQGRSTDTQYF. DNA of the CDR3: TGTGCCAGCAGTCGGCAGGGTAGAAGCACAGATACGCAGTATTTT. V gene TRBV6-4 combines with J gene TRBJ2-3; D is perhaps TRBD1 (5 bases). Germline V gene data show CDR1 as MRHNA and CDR2 as SNTAGT. V shed 5 bases and J shed 0 bases, with 12 bases lying between them. This CDR3 has 15 amino acids.

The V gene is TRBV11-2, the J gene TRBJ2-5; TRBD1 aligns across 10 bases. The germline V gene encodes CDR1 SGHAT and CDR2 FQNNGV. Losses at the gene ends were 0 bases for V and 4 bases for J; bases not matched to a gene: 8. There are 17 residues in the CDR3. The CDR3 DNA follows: TGTGCCAGCAGCTTAGATCGACAGGGGGCAGGAGGAGAGACCCAGTACTTC. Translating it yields CASSLDRQGAGGETQYF.

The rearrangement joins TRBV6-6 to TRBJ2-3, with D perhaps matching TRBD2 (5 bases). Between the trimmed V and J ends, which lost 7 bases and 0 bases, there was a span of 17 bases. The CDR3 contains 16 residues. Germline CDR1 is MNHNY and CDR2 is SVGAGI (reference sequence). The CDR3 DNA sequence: TGTGCCAGCAAACTGGGTGCGGGCTCTAGCACAGATACGCAGTATTTT. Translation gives CASKLGAGSSTDTQYF.

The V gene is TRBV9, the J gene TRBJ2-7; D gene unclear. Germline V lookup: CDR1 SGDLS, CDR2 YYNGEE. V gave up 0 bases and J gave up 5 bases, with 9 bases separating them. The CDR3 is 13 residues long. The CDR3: CASSVDESHEQYF. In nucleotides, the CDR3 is TGTGCCAGCAGCGTAGACGAGAGCCACGAGCAGTACTTC.

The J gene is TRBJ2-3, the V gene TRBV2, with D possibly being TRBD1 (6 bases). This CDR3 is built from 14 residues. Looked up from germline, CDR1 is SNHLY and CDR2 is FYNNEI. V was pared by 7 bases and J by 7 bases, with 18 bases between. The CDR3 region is CASTPSGDIHTQYF. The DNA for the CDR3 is TGTGCCAGCACCCCCTCTGGGGACATCCATACGCAGTATTTT.

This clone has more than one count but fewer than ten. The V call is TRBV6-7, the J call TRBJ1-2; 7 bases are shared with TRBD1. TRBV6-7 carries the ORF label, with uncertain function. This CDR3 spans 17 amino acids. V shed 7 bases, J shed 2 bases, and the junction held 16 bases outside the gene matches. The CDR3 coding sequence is TGTGCCAGCACCTCCGGGGACAGCCGAAGGGCGAACTATGGCTACACCTTC. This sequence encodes CASTSGDSRRANYGYTF.

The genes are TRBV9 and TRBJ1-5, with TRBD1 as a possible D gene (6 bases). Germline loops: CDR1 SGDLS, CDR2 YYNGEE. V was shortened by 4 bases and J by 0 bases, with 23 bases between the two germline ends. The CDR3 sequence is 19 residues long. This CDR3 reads CASSPRDTEKGFSNQPQHF. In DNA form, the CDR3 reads TGTGCCAGCAGCCCTCGGGACACCGAGAAGGGGTTTAGCAATCAGCCCCAGCATTTT.

The CDR3 protein is CASSPQPNTGELFF. CDR3 nucleotide sequence: TGTGCCAGCTCACCACAGCCTAACACCGGGGAGCTGTTTTTT. This chain links TRBV18 with TRBJ2-2; unclear D gene. The CDR3 length is 14 residues. Deletions cut 1 base from V and 2 bases from J, with 5 bases between. Germline loops: CDR1 KGHSH, CDR2 LQKENI. The variable domain in full, with the rest retrieved from reference TRBV18 and TRBJ2-2, is NAGVMQNPRHLVRRRGQEARLRCSPMKGHSHVYWYRQLPEEGLKFMVYLQKENIIDESGMPKERFSAEFPKEGPSILRIQQVVRGDSAAYFCASSPQPNTGELFFGEGSRLTVL.

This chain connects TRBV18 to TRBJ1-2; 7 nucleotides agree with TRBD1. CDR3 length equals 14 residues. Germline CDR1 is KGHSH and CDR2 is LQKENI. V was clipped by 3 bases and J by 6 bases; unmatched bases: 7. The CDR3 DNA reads TGTGCCAGCTCACCTCGACAGGGCGGAGATGGCTACACCTTC. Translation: CASSPRQGGDGYTF.

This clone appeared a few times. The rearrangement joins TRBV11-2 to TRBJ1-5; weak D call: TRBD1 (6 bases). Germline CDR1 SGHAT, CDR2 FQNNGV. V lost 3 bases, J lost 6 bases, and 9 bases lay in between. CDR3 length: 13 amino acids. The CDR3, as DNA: TGTGCCAGCAGCTTTGGGGGCAGTCAGCCCCAGCATTTT. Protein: CASSFGGSQPQHF. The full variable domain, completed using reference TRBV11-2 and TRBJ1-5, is EAGVAQSPRYKIIEKRQSVAFWCNPISGHATLYWYQQILGQGPKLLIQFQNNGVVDDSQLPKDRFSAERLKGVDSTLKIQPAKLEDSAVYLCASSFGGSQPQHFGDGTRLSIL.

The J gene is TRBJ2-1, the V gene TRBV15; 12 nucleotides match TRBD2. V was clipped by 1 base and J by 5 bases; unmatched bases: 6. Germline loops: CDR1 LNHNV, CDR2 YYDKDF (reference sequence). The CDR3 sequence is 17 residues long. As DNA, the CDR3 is TGTGCCACCAGCAGAGGCCTGACTAGCGGGGGAAACAATGAGCAGTTCTTC. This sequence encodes CATSRGLTSGGNNEQFF.